This TCR beta chain was captured in a study of beta chain features in type 1 diabetes. Findings and caveats of the study: Diminished insertions and augmented deletions at VDJ junctions characterized type 1 diabetes patients. Because the template was cDNA, high-expressing cells might be over-represented. People with Type 1 diabetes carried modestly yet significantly shorter TCRB CDR3s in all four CD4+ subsets.

By way of CD45RO/CCR7/CD25/CD127/CD95/CD27, the CD4+ regulatory, stem cell-like memory, central memory and naive cells were sorted. The authors obtained over 95% purity in all sorted populations. Investigators reverse transcribed all isolated RNA, so they sequenced expressed TCRB transcripts. Clones were read by immunoSEQ multiplex PCR, and TCRdb kept only the in-frame ones, dropping some. The profile shows about 700,000 clones, roughly an eighth of them singletons. This clone has a handful of counts. Its antigen remains unknown. The CDR3 length is 11 residues. V gave up 5 bases and J gave up 5 bases, with 6 bases separating them. Germline values: CDR1 SGHTA, CDR2 FQGNSA.

The V gene is TRBV7-2, the J gene TRBJ2-5; D unresolved. The source of this sequence is a man between 18 and 29 years old with type 1 diabetes. The material sequenced was naive CD4+ T cells from blood. CDR3: CASSDYETQYF. The CDR3 nucleotides are TGTGCCAGCAGCGATTATGAGACCCAGTACTTC.